This T cell receptor (beta chain) was sequenced in a study of shared clonotypes between healthy human individuals. Study details: Per-donor plates numbered three CD4 naive, three CD4 memory, two CD8 naive and one CD8 memory.

Germline CDR1 and CDR2: MDHEN and SYDVKM. CDR3 size: 15 residues. J gave up 7 bases and V 7 bases, and 10 bases lay outside the gene matches. Sequencing used immunoSEQ multiplex PCR; TCRdb keeps in-frame clones, though not all of them. Of approximately 2,300,000 clones listed, approximately 90% are singletons. Splitting of CD4+ cells produced CD45RA+ naive and CD45RA-negative memory subsets. Overall study findings and caveats: Four donors shared approximately 5% of their naive CD4 clonotypes. Estimated richness was generally greater in naive than memory subsets.

This clone was recorded only once. Its antigen is unknown. The sample taken for sequencing was naive CD4+ T cells from PBMCs. Noted subset: CD45RA+ positively selected. V usage is TRBV28 and J usage is TRBJ2-5; 12 bases map to TRBD2. The source of this sequence is a man in his late teens or twenties in good health. Some clones in this sample may be carry-over from other donors' samples. CDR3 in amino acids: CASNLAGGPPGTQYF. The CDR3 DNA is TGTGCCAGCAACCTAGCGGGAGGGCCTCCGGGGACCCAGTACTTC.